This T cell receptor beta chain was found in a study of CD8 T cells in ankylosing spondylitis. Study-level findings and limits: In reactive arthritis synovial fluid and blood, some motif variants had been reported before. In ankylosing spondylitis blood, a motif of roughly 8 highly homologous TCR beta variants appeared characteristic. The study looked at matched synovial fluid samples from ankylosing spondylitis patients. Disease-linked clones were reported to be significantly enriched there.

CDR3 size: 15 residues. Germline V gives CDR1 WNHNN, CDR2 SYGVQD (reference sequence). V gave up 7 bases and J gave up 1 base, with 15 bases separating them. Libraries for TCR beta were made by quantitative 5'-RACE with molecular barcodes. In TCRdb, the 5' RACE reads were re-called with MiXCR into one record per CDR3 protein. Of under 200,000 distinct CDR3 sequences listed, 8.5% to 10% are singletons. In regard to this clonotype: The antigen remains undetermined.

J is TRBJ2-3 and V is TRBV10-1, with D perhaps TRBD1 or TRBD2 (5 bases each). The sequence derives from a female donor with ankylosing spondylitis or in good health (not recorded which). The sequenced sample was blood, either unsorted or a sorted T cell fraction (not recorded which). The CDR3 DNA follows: TGCGCCAGCACCCCCTGGGGGTTGCGCACAGATACGCAGTATTTT. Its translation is CASTPWGLRTDTQYF.